A selection of T cell receptor beta chains follows, all from one sample in a study of CD8 T cells in ankylosing spondylitis. In TCRdb, the 5' RACE reads were re-called with MiXCR into one record per CDR3 protein. The sample yields approximately 220,000 distinct CDR3 sequences, around 18% seen once. Sequenced: blood, either unsorted or a sorted T cell fraction (not recorded which). These TCRs come from a male donor with ankylosing spondylitis. The CDR3 runs from the conserved cysteine through the conserved F or W. The order of the fields is clone size, J gene, CDR3 length, V gene, D gene, CDR3 DNA, CDR3 protein. The D gene is left open where the match is weak. Clone size is given for some rows only: seen once, a few or many times, or a class if the clone is expanded.

few,TRBJ2-7,15,TRBV5-1,.,TGCGCCAGCAGCTCCTTACAGGGATCTCGGCGAGAGCAGTACTTC,CASSSLQGSRREQYF
.,TRBJ1-2,12,TRBV7-2,TRBD1,TGTGCCAGCAGCTTCACAGGGGCTGGCTACACCTTC,CASSFTGAGYTF
few,TRBJ2-1,16,TRBV7-9,TRBD2,TGTGCCAGCAGCGCTAGACTAGCGGGGGCAAACAATGAGCAGTTCTTC,CASSARLAGANNEQFF
few,TRBJ2-3,19,TRBV7-8,TRBD2,TGTGCCAGCAGCTTATGGGATAGCGGGGGGCTGACTAGCACAGATACGCAGTATTTT,CASSLWDSGGLTSTDTQYF
once,TRBJ2-7,15,TRBV4-1,.,TGCGCCAGCAGCCAAGAGGGGGGGCGGACCTACGAGCAGTACTTC,CASSQEGGRTYEQYF
.,TRBJ2-5,16,TRBV7-9,.,TGTGCCAGCAGCTTATTGGCCAGTTTAGGGGAAGAGACCCAGTACTTC,CASSLLASLGEETQYF
many,TRBJ2-1,15,TRBV25-1,.,TGTGCCAGCGCCAGCCTAGGCTCCTCCTACAATGAGCAGTTCTTC,CASASLGSSYNEQFF
.,TRBJ2-5,14,TRBV4-1,TRBD2,TGCGCCAGCAGTCACCTAGCGGGGACAGAGACCCAGTACTTC,CASSHLAGTETQYF
few,TRBJ2-5,16,TRBV20-1,.,TGCAGTGCTAGAACCCCGGGGTCGGGGGAATTGGTGACCCAGTACTTC,CSARTPGSGELVTQYF
few,TRBJ2-1,16,TRBV7-6,TRBD2,TGTGCCAGCAGCTTAAGCCTAGCGGAAACCTACAATGAGCAGTTCTTC,CASSLSLAETYNEQFF
many,TRBJ2-2,16,TRBV20-1,TRBD2,TGCAGTGCTAGAGCCAGGACTAGCGTTGGGACCGGGGAGCTGTTTTTT,CSARARTSVGTGELFF
few,TRBJ2-7,14,TRBV7-9,.,TGTGCCAGCAGCTCCCTCCTGGACCACTACGAGCAGTACTTC,CASSSLLDHYEQYF
many,TRBJ2-1,14,TRBV20-1,TRBD2,TGCAGTGCTAGACCGCTAGCGGGGATAAATGAGCAGTTCTTC,CSARPLAGINEQFF
.,TRBJ1-6,15,TRBV30,.,TGTGCCTCATCCGACGGGAGCTCCTATAATTCACCCCTCCACTTT,CASSDGSSYNSPLHF
.,TRBJ2-7,14,TRBV28,.,TGTGCCAGCGAGGACGGACTTTATGGGGACGAGCAGTACTTC,CASEDGLYGDEQYF
.,TRBJ1-2,12,TRBV29-1,.,TGCAGCGCACCCGCAGGGGCTATTGGCTACACCTTC,CSAPAGAIGYTF
few,TRBJ2-1,15,TRBV4-2,.,TGTGCCAGCTCCTCCGGGTGGGCCGGAGCCAATGAGCAGTTCTTC,CASSSGWAGANEQFF
few,TRBJ2-1,13,TRBV12-3/TRBV12-4,.,TGTGCCAGCAGTTCACAGGGCGACAATGAGCAGTTCTTC,CASSSQGDNEQFF
few,TRBJ2-3,16,TRBV7-9,TRBD2,TGTGCCAGCAGCTTAAAGGGTAGCGGGATTGCGGATACGCAGTATTTT,CASSLKGSGIADTQYF
.,TRBJ2-5,14,TRBV19,TRBD1,TGTGCCAGTAGATCACCCGTACAGGGGGAAACCCAGTACTTC,CASRSPVQGETQYF
.,TRBJ2-1,16,TRBV7-9,.,TGTGCCAGCAGTACTAAGGAGGCGGAACTGGTCAATGAGCAGTTCTTC,CASSTKEAELVNEQFF
.,TRBJ2-7,13,TRBV11-2,.,TGTGCCAGCAGGAAGACAGCGGAAAGCGAGCAGTACTTC,CASRKTAESEQYF
many,TRBJ2-2,15,TRBV12-3/TRBV12-4,TRBD2,TGTGCCAGCAGTGGCCCGGGAGGGTTCATGGGGGAGCTGTTTTTT,CASSGPGGFMGELFF
many,TRBJ1-5,14,TRBV12-3/TRBV12-4,TRBD1,TGTGCCAGCAGTTTTAAGACAGGGAATCAGCCCCAGCATTTT,CASSFKTGNQPQHF
.,TRBJ2-2,13,TRBV25-1,.,TGTGCCAGCAGTGAATATATTCCCGGGGAGCTGTTTTTT,CASSEYIPGELFF
.,TRBJ2-7,14,TRBV2,TRBD1,TGTGCCAGCAGTGCCCAGGGGGCGTCCGACGAGCAGTACTTC,CASSAQGASDEQYF
few,TRBJ2-5,15,TRBV24-1,TRBD1,TGTGCCACCAGTGATAGGACAGGGGGCCAAGAGACCCAGTACTTC,CATSDRTGGQETQYF
.,TRBJ2-3,12,TRBV29-1,TRBD1,TGCAGCGTAGAGACAGGGTCAGATACGCAGTATTTT,CSVETGSDTQYF
few,TRBJ2-1,15,TRBV11-2,TRBD2,TGTGCCAGCAGCGCCCCTAGCGGGGGTCACAATGAGCAGTTCTTC,CASSAPSGGHNEQFF
many,TRBJ2-1,16,TRBV7-7,.,TGTGCCAGCAGCTTAGATCTGGACCCACCATACAATGAGCAGTTCTTC,CASSLDLDPPYNEQFF
few,TRBJ2-1,15,TRBV6-1,.,TGTGCCAGCAGGGTACAGGGTGGGTCCTACAATGAGCAGTTCTTC,CASRVQGGSYNEQFF
many,TRBJ2-7,14,TRBV12-3/TRBV12-4,TRBD2,TGTGCCAGCAGTCCCCACGCGGGGGACTACGAGCAGTACTTC,CASSPHAGDYEQYF
.,TRBJ2-1,11,TRBV7-9,.,TGTGCCAGCAGCTCACGCAATGAGCAGTTCTTC,CASSSRNEQFF
few,TRBJ1-2,15,TRBV20-1,TRBD1,TGCAGTGCTAGGCCCCCGGGACAGGGGGCGTTTGGCTACACCTTC,CSARPPGQGAFGYTF
.,TRBJ1-2,15,TRBV4-3,TRBD1,TGCGCCAGCAGACCCGGGACAGGGGCCGGCTATGGCTACACCTTC,CASRPGTGAGYGYTF
few,TRBJ2-7,14,TRBV9,.,TGTGCCAGCAGCGTAGCGGAGGGAGCCTACGAGCAGTACTTC,CASSVAEGAYEQYF
.,TRBJ1-1,13,TRBV7-9,TRBD1,TGTGCCAGCAGCCTGACAGGGGCGATCGGGGCTTTCTTT,CASSLTGAIGAFF
few,TRBJ1-5,14,TRBV29-1,.,TGCAGCGTTGATAGCTTAAATGGGGGTCAGCCCCAGCATTTT,CSVDSLNGGQPQHF